The 28 T cell receptor beta chains in this list originate from one sample, sequenced in a study of CD4 and CD8 cells across lung adenocarcinoma regions. Via MiXCR, TCRdb re-called the PCR reads, giving one row per CDR3 protein. The sample includes 10,000 to 15,000 distinct CDR3 sequences, approximately 50% of them seen just once. Sequences were obtained from CD8+ T cells from the margin of a lung tumor. The receptors derive from a female donor with lung adenocarcinoma. The CD4 and CD8 labels of this study may be unreliable.

This chain's CDR3 is CARRWGRDQETQYF. The CDR3 DNA is TGTGCGAGGCGCTGGGGCCGGGACCAAGAGACGCAGTACTTC. V gene TRBV6-1 combines with J gene TRBJ2-3, with D perhaps TRBD1 or TRBD2 (5 bases each). The better agreement between TRBJ2-7 and the DNA end casts doubt on the J call. CDR3 size: 14 residues. Germline V gene data show CDR1 as MNHNS and CDR2 as SASEGT.

In its sample, this clonotype was seen once. The chain is built from TRBV23-1 and TRBJ2-1; TRBD2 aligns across 13 bases. TRBV23-1 qualifies as an ORF whose function is uncertain. The V gene end was trimmed by 3 bases and the J gene end by 3 bases; junction bases not matched to a gene: 23. This CDR3 comprises 23 residues. The chain's CDR3 is CASSQVFQGAPGLAGCFYNEQFF. CDR3 nucleotide sequence: TGCGCCAGCAGTCAGGTTTTCCAGGGGGCACCGGGACTAGCGGGATGCTTCTACAATGAGCAGTTCTTC.

A remark on this clonotype: One end of the junction varies from germline; a read error may be responsible. This chain connects TRBV10-1 to TRBJ2-4, with 8 bases fitting TRBD2. From germline, CDR1 is WNHNN and CDR2 SYGVQD (reference sequence). The CDR3 has 13 residues. CDR3 region: CATGGRGKNMQYF. The CDR3, as DNA: TGCGCCACGGGGGGGCGGGGCAAAAACATGCAGTACTTC.

The rearrangement uses TRBV6-2 or TRBV6-3 and TRBJ2-1; 10 nucleotides line up with TRBD1. The DNA end is a closer match to TRBJ2-5, so the J assignment may be wrong. Germline V gene lookup returns CDR1 MNHEY and CDR2 SVGEGT. CDR3 size: 12 residues. The CDR3 reads CATDRGEETQYF. In DNA, the CDR3 is TGTGCCACGGACAGGGGGGAAGAGACCCAGTACTTC.

This clonotype appeared many times. The chain has TRBV6-6 and TRBJ2-2; unclear D gene. This CDR3 comprises 15 residues. Looked up from germline, CDR1 is MNHNY and CDR2 is SVGAGI (reference sequence). Trimming pared 6 bases from V and 6 bases from J, leaving 17 bases between. DNA for the CDR3: TGTGCCAGCAGACTCCAGTCCGGAATTCCCGGGGAGCTGTTTTTT. Its protein is CASRLQSGIPGELFF.

This chain uses TRBV27 with TRBJ2-7; 10 positions match TRBD1. The V gene's germline CDR1 is MNHEY and CDR2 SMNVEV (reference sequence). This CDR3 is 14 amino acids long. With V trimmed by 5 bases and J by 4 bases, 5 bases remained unmatched. The CDR3 spells CASSLRQGAYEQYF. CDR3 sequence (DNA): TGTGCCAGCAGTCTCAGACAGGGGGCATACGAGCAGTACTTC.

The V and J genes are TRBV5-1 and TRBJ1-1; the D is unclear. CDR1 and CDR2 from the germline V gene are SGHRS and YFSETQ. Trimming removed 0 bases from V and 0 bases from J, with 9 bases in between. This CDR3 has 15 amino acids. Here the CDR3 DNA reads TGCGCCAGCAGCTTGGAGGCAGGTATGAACACTGAAGCTTTCTTT. Its protein product is CASSLEAGMNTEAFF.

This chain joins TRBV5-1 and TRBJ1-2; the match to TRBD1 covers 12 bases. CDR1 and CDR2 from the germline V gene are SGHRS and YFSETQ. The J segment lost 7 bases and the V segment lost 0 bases, leaving 4 bases of the junction unmatched. This CDR3 has 15 residues. The CDR3 nucleotides are TGCGCCAGCAGCTTGGGAGTGGGACAGGGGGCTGGCTACACCTTC. Amino acid sequence: CASSLGVGQGAGYTF. Combining the CDR3 with reference TRBV5-1 and TRBJ1-2 gives the whole variable domain KAGVTQTPRYLIKTRGQQVTLSCSPISGHRSVSWYQQTPGQGLQFLFEYFSETQRNKGNFPGRFSGRQFSNSRSEMNVSTLELGDSALYLCASSLGVGQGAGYTFGSGTRLTVV.

This rearrangement joins TRBV27 to TRBJ2-4; a weak D match, TRBD1 (5 bases). V gave up 3 bases and J gave up 10 bases, with 19 bases separating them. In germline, CDR1 is MNHEY, CDR2 SMNVEV (reference sequence). The CDR3 sequence is 15 residues long. The CDR3 DNA follows: TGTGCCAGCAGTTTGGGGCCGCGAGGCGAAGATATTCAGTACTTC. Encoded protein: CASSLGPRGEDIQYF.

On this clonotype: The conserved phenylalanine or tryptophan is not found at the CDR3 terminus, so this likely reflects a read error. The limits of the CDR3 on the DNA are not certain, so only TCRdb's listed CDR3 is given. V is TRBV4-1 and J is TRBJ2-5. The CDR3 region is 11 residues in length, termini included. CDR1 MGHRA and CDR2 YSYEKL come from the germline V gene. This CDR3 is CAAAQPGPAGR.

The genes are TRBV6-1 and TRBJ2-3; no clear D. V lost 6 bases and J 2 bases, leaving 18 bases between the germline ends. CDR1 and CDR2 (germline): MNHNS, SASEGT. The CDR3 is made up of 16 amino acids. The CDR3 is CASSPSPDGTTDTQYF. CDR3 bases: TGTGCCAGCAGCCCATCCCCCGACGGAACCACAGATACGCAGTATTTT.

This clonotype was counted at least ten times. The V gene is TRBV27, the J gene TRBJ1-4, with D maybe TRBD1 (6 bases). Trimming took 3 bases from V and 3 from J, leaving 14 bases between them. Germline assignment: CDR1 MNHEY and CDR2 SMNVEV (reference sequence). The CDR3 extends over 16 amino acids. In nucleotides, the CDR3 is TGTGCCAGCAGTTTGAGCCTACAGGGTGCTAATGAAAAACTGTTTTTT. Residues: CASSLSLQGANEKLFF.

The chain links TRBV27 to TRBJ2-1; no clear D. Germline V lookup: CDR1 MNHEY, CDR2 SMNVEV (reference sequence). Trimming stripped 4 bases from V and 3 bases from J, with 16 bases between. This CDR3 has 16 amino acids. CDR3 sequence (DNA): TGTGCCAGCAGTTGGCAGGCCCAGAGGAGCTACAATGAGCAGTTCTTC. Residues: CASSWQAQRSYNEQFF.

The chain carries TRBV6-1 and TRBJ2-5; 7 bases align to TRBD2. The better agreement between TRBJ2-7 and the DNA end casts doubt on the J call. CDR1 and CDR2 from the germline V gene are MNHNS and SASEGT. The CDR3 has 15 amino acids. The CDR3 DNA follows: TGTGCCAGCAGTGAAGGCGGGAGCGCCCCCTACGAGCAGTACGTC. Translating it yields CASSEGGSAPYEQYV.

This clonotype was seen a few times. CDR3 sequence (DNA): TGTGCCAGCAGTGAATATATGAAGGGGGGGCAGTACTTC. Its translation: CASSEYMKGGQYF. The chain has TRBV25-1 and TRBJ2-5; D might be TRBD2 (7 bases). V was cut by 0 bases and J by 11 bases, with 13 bases left in between. CDR1 and CDR2 (germline): MGHDK, SYGVNS. CDR3 length: 13 residues.

Many counts were recorded for this clonotype. The gene calls are TRBV10-3 and TRBJ2-5, with D possibly being TRBD1 or TRBD2 (6 bases each). Per the germline V gene, CDR1 is ENHRY and CDR2 is SYGVKD. This CDR3 comprises 14 residues. CDR3 sequence: CAGHGGRDQETQYF. In DNA, the CDR3 is TGTGCGGGGCACGGGGGCCGTGACCAAGAGACCCAGTACTTC.

This clonotype was found many times. The chain uses TRBV6-5 and TRBJ1-2; D not resolved. CDR3 length: 14 amino acids. Trimming removed 7 bases from V and 4 bases from J, with 16 bases in between. Germline V lookup: CDR1 MNHEY, CDR2 SVGAGI. As DNA, the CDR3 is TGTGCCAGCAAGGACTCAGGCGTGATCTATGGCTACACCTTC. This codes for CASKDSGVIYGYTF.

This clonotype has ten or more counts. V gene TRBV11-3 combines with J gene TRBJ1-1; D possibly corresponds to TRBD1 (6 bases). The CDR3 is 14 residues long. CDR1 and CDR2 (germline): SGHNT, YENEEA. The V end was cut by 2 bases, the J end by 1 base, with 8 bases between. CDR3 sequence reads: CASSLSGENTEAFF. The CDR3 DNA sequence: TGTGCCAGCAGCTTATCAGGGGAGAACACTGAAGCTTTCTTT.

Judged by abundance, this clonotype is large (0.1 to 1%). The V and J genes are TRBV6-6 and TRBJ2-1; 10 positions agree with TRBD2. Germline trimming cut 10 bases from V and 7 bases from J; bases unmatched to any gene: 7. The germline V gene encodes CDR1 MNHNY and CDR2 SVGAGI (reference sequence). The CDR3 totals 13 residues. CDR3 region: CATSGLARNEQFF. CDR3 coding DNA: TGTGCCACCTCGGGACTAGCGAGGAATGAGCAGTTCTTC.

The CDR3 nucleotides read TGTGCCAGCAATAGCCCACCCAGCTCCTACAATGAGCAGTTCTTC. Translated, it gives CASNSPPSSYNEQFF. The chain couples TRBV6-1 to TRBJ2-1; D unclear. Germline CDR1 is MNHNS and CDR2 is SASEGT. V lost 7 bases and J lost 0, with 13 bases in between. This CDR3 spans 15 amino acids.

The table lists this clonotype with many counts. This chain links TRBV7-2 with TRBJ1-2; D gene ambiguous. V was clipped by 5 bases and J by 4 bases, with 11 bases between them. Germline CDR1 reads SGHTA; CDR2 reads FQGNSA. The CDR3 has 13 amino acids. The CDR3 DNA follows: TGTGCCAGCAGCCGCGCGGGTCCCTATGGCTACACCTTC. The encoded protein is CASSRAGPYGYTF.

This clonotype was detected only a few times. An end of the junction does not agree with germline; a read error may underlie this. The gene calls are TRBV27 and TRBJ2-3; D uncertain. CDR1 and CDR2 from the germline V gene are MNHEY and SMNVEV (reference sequence). The CDR3 spans 14 residues. The CDR3 DNA is TGTGCCAGCAGTTTGGGCGGTGTCACAGAGACGCAGTATTTT. Translation gives CASSLGGVTETQYF.

V usage is TRBV6-4 and J usage is TRBJ1-5; a possible D gene is TRBD1 (6 bases). Germline-derived CDR1 and CDR2 are MRHNA and SNTAGT. The V gene lost 2 bases and the J gene lost 1 base, with 15 bases spanning the gap. This CDR3 has 17 amino acids. The CDR3 region is CASSDPTPGGSNQPQHF. DNA of the CDR3: TGTGCCAGCAGTGACCCGACCCCTGGGGGCAGCAATCAGCCCCAGCATTTT.

The chain recombines TRBV6-1 with TRBJ2-1; unclear D gene. Matching the DNA end better, TRBJ2-5 makes the J call doubtful. Germline V gene data show CDR1 as MNHNS and CDR2 as SASEGT. The CDR3 consists of 13 residues. DNA of the CDR3: TGTGCCAGCAGTGAGTGTATCGGAAAGATCCAGTACTTC. Translated, it gives CASSECIGKIQYF.

With regard to this clonotype: The junction and the germline gene differ at one end; a read error may be behind it. The chain combines TRBV27 with TRBJ2-4; 8 bases agree with TRBD1. CDR3 length: 13 residues. Germline loops: CDR1 MNHEY, CDR2 SMNVEV (reference sequence). CDR3 bases: TGTGTCAGGGGGCAGCGAGCCACAGACATGCAGTACTTC. This sequence encodes CVRGQRATDMQYF.

As concerns this clonotype: Relative to the germline gene, one junction end is altered; a read error may explain this. The chain recombines TRBV6-5 with TRBJ2-1; TRBD2 aligns across 11 bases. The germline V gene encodes CDR1 MNHEY and CDR2 SVGAGI. The CDR3 runs to 15 residues. The CDR3 nucleotides are TGTGCCAGCAGATTCTCCGGGACTAGCGGCAATACGCAGTTTTTC. Protein: CASRFSGTSGNTQFF.

On this clonotype itself: No DNA is shown, since the ends of the CDR3 on it are uncertain; the CDR3 is the one TCRdb lists. The chain carries TRBV6-5 and TRBJ1-2; the table's D call, TRBD1, was not checked against the DNA. The CDR3 has 21 amino acids, counting both end residues. Per germline, CDR1 MNHEY and CDR2 SVGAGI. Here the CDR3 reads CASSYVGNTGELFFGDYGYTF.

Note on this clonotype: A junction boundary mismatches the germline segment, possibly from a read error. The chain links TRBV12-3 or TRBV12-4 to TRBJ2-3; tentative D call: TRBD2 (5 bases). The CDR3 totals 16 residues. The CDR3 here is CASSPRSGSSTDTQYF. The CDR3 DNA sequence: TGTGCCAGCAGTCCCCGAAGCGGATCTAGCACAGATACGCAGTATTTC.